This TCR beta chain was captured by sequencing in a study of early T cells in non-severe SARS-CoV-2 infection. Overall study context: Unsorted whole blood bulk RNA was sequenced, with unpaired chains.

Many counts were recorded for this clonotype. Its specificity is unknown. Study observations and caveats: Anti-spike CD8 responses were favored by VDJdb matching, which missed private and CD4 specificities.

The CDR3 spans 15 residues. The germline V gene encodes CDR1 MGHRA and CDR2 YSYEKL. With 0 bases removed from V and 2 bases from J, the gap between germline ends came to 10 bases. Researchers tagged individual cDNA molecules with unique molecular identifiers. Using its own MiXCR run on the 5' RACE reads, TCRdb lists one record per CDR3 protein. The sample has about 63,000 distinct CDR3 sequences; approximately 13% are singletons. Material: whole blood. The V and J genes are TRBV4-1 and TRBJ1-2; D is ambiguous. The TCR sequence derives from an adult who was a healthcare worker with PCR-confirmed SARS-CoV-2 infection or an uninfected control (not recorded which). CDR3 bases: TGCGCCAGCAGCCAAGATACTTGGAGAAACTATGGCTACACCTTC. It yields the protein CASSQDTWRNYGYTF.